This is a list of T cell receptor beta chains from one sample in a study of T cell responses to AZD1222 COVID-19 vaccine. Assay used: immunoSEQ multiplex PCR; TCRdb lists only in-frame clones, some missing. The sample lists more than 65,000 clones, approximately 87% occurring once. The source was peripheral blood, collected on day 0 of AZD1222 vaccination. The receptors were sampled from an adult in good health. Both conserved end residues are part of each CDR3. The order of the fields is V gene, J gene, clone size, D gene, CDR3 DNA, CDR3 protein. The D gene is left open where the match is weak. Some rows mark clone size as missing; the rest say once, few, many or name a class of expanded clone.

v_call: TRBV24-1; j_call: TRBJ2-3; clone_size: -; d_call: -; cdr3_nt: TGTGCCGTGGGTCGGGGGACCACAGATACGCAGTATTTT; cdr3_aa: CAVGRGTTDTQYF
v_call: TRBV19; j_call: TRBJ1-1; clone_size: few; d_call: TRBD1; cdr3_nt: TGTGCCAGTAGTGGCAGACAGGGTTTAGACACTGAAGCTTTCTTT; cdr3_aa: CASSGRQGLDTEAFF
v_call: TRBV6-5; j_call: TRBJ1-1; clone_size: -; d_call: -; cdr3_nt: TGTGCCTCTGGGGGGGCTGGGAGCACTGAAGCTTTCTTT; cdr3_aa: CASGGAGSTEAFF
v_call: TRBV28; j_call: TRBJ2-7; clone_size: -; d_call: TRBD2; cdr3_nt: TGTGCCAGCAGTTCCCCCTCGGGGGGGGCGAACGAGCAGTACTTC; cdr3_aa: CASSSPSGGANEQYF
v_call: TRBV20-1; j_call: TRBJ1-5; clone_size: -; d_call: -; cdr3_nt: TGCAGTGCTAGTGGGGGGCCGGGCAATCAGCCCCAGCATTTT; cdr3_aa: CSASGGPGNQPQHF
v_call: TRBV6-2/TRBV6-3; j_call: TRBJ1-2; clone_size: -; d_call: -; cdr3_nt: TGTGCCAGCAGTCACCCGTCGAGGGACGGCTACACCTTC; cdr3_aa: CASSHPSRDGYTF
v_call: TRBV7-9; j_call: TRBJ1-1; clone_size: -; d_call: -; cdr3_nt: TGTGCCAGCAGCTTAGCGGGGGGCGGCACTGAAGCTTTCTTT; cdr3_aa: CASSLAGGGTEAFF
v_call: TRBV5-1; j_call: TRBJ2-7; clone_size: -; d_call: -; cdr3_nt: TGCGCCAGCAGCCGGCAGGCCGGTTCCTACGAGCAGTACTTC; cdr3_aa: CASSRQAGSYEQYF
v_call: TRBV28; j_call: TRBJ1-5; clone_size: -; d_call: -; cdr3_nt: TGTGCCAGCACCTTGGACGGAGGCTTAAGTCAGCCCCAGCATTTT; cdr3_aa: CASTLDGGLSQPQHF
v_call: TRBV2; j_call: TRBJ2-5; clone_size: -; d_call: TRBD1; cdr3_nt: TGTGCCAGCAGTGCTGGGACAGCCTTCCAAGAGACCCAGTACTTC; cdr3_aa: CASSAGTAFQETQYF
v_call: TRBV27; j_call: TRBJ2-6; clone_size: -; d_call: -; cdr3_nt: TGTGCCAGTGGATCGCAAGGGGCCAACGTCCTGACTTTC; cdr3_aa: CASGSQGANVLTF
v_call: TRBV19; j_call: TRBJ2-3; clone_size: -; d_call: -; cdr3_nt: TGTGCCAGTAGTATACTCGGGGACACAGATACGCAGTATTTT; cdr3_aa: CASSILGDTDTQYF
v_call: TRBV7-2; j_call: TRBJ2-7; clone_size: -; d_call: TRBD1; cdr3_nt: TGTGCCAGCAGCCCCAGGGGGACCATACCCTACGAGCAGTACTTC; cdr3_aa: CASSPRGTIPYEQYF
v_call: TRBV9; j_call: TRBJ1-1; clone_size: once; d_call: -; cdr3_nt: TGTGCCAGCAGCGTAGGCGGTAACTTGAACACTGAAGCTTTCTTT; cdr3_aa: CASSVGGNLNTEAFF
v_call: TRBV30; j_call: TRBJ1-5; clone_size: -; d_call: -; cdr3_nt: TGTGCCTGGAGTGGGGACACCATCAATCAGCCCCAGCATTTT; cdr3_aa: CAWSGDTINQPQHF
v_call: TRBV11-2; j_call: TRBJ2-5; clone_size: -; d_call: TRBD1; cdr3_nt: TGTGCCAGCAGCTCTCAAGGGACAGGGGCCAGAGAGACCCAGTACTTC; cdr3_aa: CASSSQGTGARETQYF
v_call: TRBV5-1; j_call: TRBJ2-2; clone_size: -; d_call: TRBD2; cdr3_nt: TGCGCCAGCAGCCCCACCTCGACTAGCCAGTGGGGGACCGGGGAGCTGTTTTTT; cdr3_aa: CASSPTSTSQWGTGELFF
v_call: TRBV27; j_call: TRBJ1-5; clone_size: -; d_call: -; cdr3_nt: TGTGCCAGCAGTTTAGTAGGCCCTTATAGCAATCAGCCCCAGCATTTT; cdr3_aa: CASSLVGPYSNQPQHF
v_call: TRBV19; j_call: TRBJ1-5; clone_size: -; d_call: -; cdr3_nt: TGTGCCAGTACCCCCACTATAAAGAAAATCAATCAGCCCCAGCATTTT; cdr3_aa: CASTPTIKKINQPQHF
v_call: TRBV6-6; j_call: TRBJ1-2; clone_size: -; d_call: TRBD1; cdr3_nt: TGTGCCAGCAGTGGGGACAGGGCAGGGTATGGCTACACCTTC; cdr3_aa: CASSGDRAGYGYTF
v_call: TRBV28; j_call: TRBJ1-5; clone_size: -; d_call: -; cdr3_nt: TGTGCCAGCGGAAGGGGTCAGCCCCAGCATTTT; cdr3_aa: CASGRGQPQHF
v_call: TRBV6-5; j_call: TRBJ1-5; clone_size: -; d_call: -; cdr3_nt: TGTGCCAGCAGGAAGGAGGAGGGAAATCAGCCCCAGCATTTT; cdr3_aa: CASRKEEGNQPQHF
v_call: TRBV5-4; j_call: TRBJ1-3; clone_size: -; d_call: -; cdr3_nt: TGTGCCAGCAGCCCCGGGGGCTGGGACCCCTCTGGAAACACCATATATTTT; cdr3_aa: CASSPGGWDPSGNTIYF
v_call: TRBV5-4; j_call: TRBJ1-1; clone_size: -; d_call: TRBD1; cdr3_nt: TGTGCCAGCAGCACCCGGACAGGGCCGAACACTGAAGCTTTCTTT; cdr3_aa: CASSTRTGPNTEAFF
v_call: TRBV5-6; j_call: TRBJ1-3; clone_size: -; d_call: -; cdr3_nt: TGTGCCAGCAGCCGCTCTGGAAACACCATATATTTT; cdr3_aa: CASSRSGNTIYF
v_call: TRBV29-1; j_call: TRBJ2-7; clone_size: -; d_call: TRBD2; cdr3_nt: TGCAGCGTTGTTGGACTAGTCGCCTACGAGCAGTACTTC; cdr3_aa: CSVVGLVAYEQYF
v_call: TRBV5-1; j_call: TRBJ2-5; clone_size: once; d_call: -; cdr3_nt: TGCGCCAGCAGCCCCGACAGGCCCCAAGAGACCCAGTACTTC; cdr3_aa: CASSPDRPQETQYF
v_call: TRBV7-2; j_call: TRBJ2-3; clone_size: -; d_call: -; cdr3_nt: TGTGCCAGCAGCTTGGTTTCGGCGGGAAAAACGCAGTATTTT; cdr3_aa: CASSLVSAGKTQYF
v_call: TRBV29-1; j_call: TRBJ2-5; clone_size: once; d_call: TRBD2; cdr3_nt: TGCAGCGTTGCTCCAGCTAGCGGGCCCCAAGAGACCCAGTACTTC; cdr3_aa: CSVAPASGPQETQYF
v_call: TRBV5-1; j_call: TRBJ2-2; clone_size: -; d_call: -; cdr3_nt: TGCGCCAGCATGCCCTCAGGGAACACCGGGGAGCTGTTTTTT; cdr3_aa: CASMPSGNTGELFF
v_call: TRBV9; j_call: TRBJ1-1; clone_size: -; d_call: -; cdr3_nt: TGTGCCAGCAGCGTAGTCCCTGCCAGGGTTGGGACTGAAGCTTTCTTT; cdr3_aa: CASSVVPARVGTEAFF
v_call: TRBV27; j_call: TRBJ1-5; clone_size: -; d_call: TRBD1; cdr3_nt: TGTGCCAGCAGTCCTGACAGGGGATGGCAGCCCCAGCATTTT; cdr3_aa: CASSPDRGWQPQHF
v_call: TRBV28; j_call: TRBJ1-5; clone_size: -; d_call: -; cdr3_nt: TGTGCCAGCATAAGACAGGGCAATCAGCCCCAGCATTTT; cdr3_aa: CASIRQGNQPQHF
v_call: TRBV6-5; j_call: TRBJ1-6; clone_size: -; d_call: -; cdr3_nt: TGTGCCAGCAGTCGGACAGCTCAGTCACCCCTCCACTTT; cdr3_aa: CASSRTAQSPLHF
v_call: TRBV2; j_call: TRBJ1-6; clone_size: -; d_call: TRBD1; cdr3_nt: TGTGCCAGCAGTGAAGGAGGGACAGTGGGTTCACCCCTCCACTTT; cdr3_aa: CASSEGGTVGSPLHF
v_call: TRBV9; j_call: TRBJ1-3; clone_size: -; d_call: TRBD1; cdr3_nt: TGTGCCAGCAGCGTAGGGGGACAGGTCTCTGGAAACACCATATATTTT; cdr3_aa: CASSVGGQVSGNTIYF
v_call: TRBV27; j_call: TRBJ2-7; clone_size: -; d_call: TRBD1; cdr3_nt: TGTGCCAGCAAACCTTTAGGACAGGGGGCAGATGAGCAGTACTTC; cdr3_aa: CASKPLGQGADEQYF
v_call: TRBV11-1; j_call: TRBJ1-1; clone_size: -; d_call: TRBD1; cdr3_nt: TGTGCCAGCAGCCCCCGGACAGGGAGCACTGAAGCTTTCTTT; cdr3_aa: CASSPRTGSTEAFF
v_call: TRBV18; j_call: TRBJ1-1; clone_size: -; d_call: -; cdr3_nt: TGTGCCAGCTCACCTGTTGGAGGGGGGGACGGGCTACCCCGAGCGGCTTTCTTT; cdr3_aa: CASSPVGGGDGLPRAAFF
v_call: TRBV4-2; j_call: TRBJ1-1; clone_size: -; d_call: -; cdr3_nt: TGTGCCAGCAGCCTAAAGGCAACGGGGAACACTGAAGCTTTCTTT; cdr3_aa: CASSLKATGNTEAFF
v_call: TRBV9; j_call: TRBJ1-2; clone_size: -; d_call: TRBD1; cdr3_nt: TGTGCCAGCAGCGTAGACATCGAGGGGGCGTACTATGGCTACACCTTC; cdr3_aa: CASSVDIEGAYYGYTF
v_call: TRBV30; j_call: TRBJ1-6; clone_size: -; d_call: TRBD1; cdr3_nt: TGTGCCTGGCACGACAGGGCTTCACCCCTCCACTTT; cdr3_aa: CAWHDRASPLHF
v_call: TRBV28; j_call: TRBJ1-6; clone_size: -; d_call: -; cdr3_nt: TGTGCCAGCAACCTTTCGGGGGGCAGTGGTTATTCACCCCTCCACTTT; cdr3_aa: CASNLSGGSGYSPLHF
v_call: TRBV21-1; j_call: TRBJ1-5; clone_size: -; d_call: -; cdr3_nt: TGTGCCAGCAGCGAGGGGGGACAGCCCCAGCATTTT; cdr3_aa: CASSEGGQPQHF
v_call: TRBV27; j_call: TRBJ2-7; clone_size: -; d_call: -; cdr3_nt: TGTGCCAGCAGTTCAAGGGGGAGGGACGAGCAGTACTTC; cdr3_aa: CASSSRGRDEQYF
v_call: TRBV6-5; j_call: TRBJ1-5; clone_size: -; d_call: -; cdr3_nt: TGTGCCAGCAGTCGGACAGCCAATCAGCCCCAGCATTTT; cdr3_aa: CASSRTANQPQHF
v_call: TRBV5-1; j_call: TRBJ1-6; clone_size: -; d_call: -; cdr3_nt: TGCGCCAGCAGCTTGGAATCGGTGGGGACTTCACCCCTCCACTTT; cdr3_aa: CASSLESVGTSPLHF
v_call: TRBV10-3; j_call: TRBJ1-5; clone_size: -; d_call: -; cdr3_nt: TGTGCCATCAGTGAGTCGTGGGGGGAGGGAAATCAGCCCCAGCATTTT; cdr3_aa: CAISESWGEGNQPQHF
v_call: TRBV6-5; j_call: TRBJ1-1; clone_size: -; d_call: TRBD1; cdr3_nt: TGTGCCAGCAGCCGGGACAGGAGGAACACTGAAGCTTTCTTT; cdr3_aa: CASSRDRRNTEAFF
v_call: TRBV29-1; j_call: TRBJ1-2; clone_size: -; d_call: -; cdr3_nt: TGCAGCGTTGGACACGGAGCCTATGGCTACACCTTC; cdr3_aa: CSVGHGAYGYTF
v_call: TRBV24-1; j_call: TRBJ2-2; clone_size: once; d_call: -; cdr3_nt: TGTGCCACCAGTGATACGGGCAATGGGAACACCGGGGAGCTGTTTTTT; cdr3_aa: CATSDTGNGNTGELFF
v_call: TRBV5-5; j_call: TRBJ2-5; clone_size: -; d_call: TRBD1; cdr3_nt: TGTGCCAGCAGCTTGGGTGGACAGGGGGAGACCCAGTACTTC; cdr3_aa: CASSLGGQGETQYF
v_call: TRBV6-1; j_call: TRBJ1-5; clone_size: -; d_call: -; cdr3_nt: TGTGCCAGCAGTGATGGGGGGGTCAGTCAGCCCCAGCATTTT; cdr3_aa: CASSDGGVSQPQHF
v_call: TRBV29-1; j_call: TRBJ1-1; clone_size: once; d_call: -; cdr3_nt: TGCAGCGCACCGGGAGGGAACACTGAAGCTTTCTTT; cdr3_aa: CSAPGGNTEAFF
v_call: TRBV27; j_call: TRBJ1-3; clone_size: few; d_call: -; cdr3_nt: TGTGCCAGCAGGCGGACACTGGGAAACACCATATATTTT; cdr3_aa: CASRRTLGNTIYF
v_call: TRBV6-1; j_call: TRBJ2-6; clone_size: -; d_call: -; cdr3_nt: TGTGCCAGCAGTGAAACAGGGTCCAACGTCCTGACTTTC; cdr3_aa: CASSETGSNVLTF
v_call: TRBV30; j_call: TRBJ1-5; clone_size: -; d_call: TRBD1; cdr3_nt: TGTGCCTGGAGCTCGGACAGGGGTAGTCAGCCCCAGCATTTT; cdr3_aa: CAWSSDRGSQPQHF
v_call: TRBV28; j_call: TRBJ1-2; clone_size: once; d_call: TRBD1; cdr3_nt: TGTGCCAGCAGTTTTCCCCTGACAGGGGGCCTCTATGGCTACACCTTC; cdr3_aa: CASSFPLTGGLYGYTF